The text below deals with one T cell receptor beta chain. Its antigen has not been determined. Within one base of it there is no much larger clone, and no base qualities were kept. Each donor gave one peripheral blood draw, averaging around 120 mL, which was collected into heparinised tubes. A BD FACSAria II and a panel including CD45RO, CCR7, CD25, CD127, CD95 and CD27 were used to sort naive, central memory, regulatory and stem cell-like memory CD4+ T cells. All sorted populations exceeded 95% purity. Right away, PBMCs were isolated by Lymphoprep density gradient centrifugation and were stained directly, with no culture step. So that batch effects would be minimized, each experiment stained and sorted samples in pairs, pairing one healthy donor with one patient. The data originate from a study of beta chain features in type 1 diabetes (dated by TCRdb to 2017 to 2018). Concerning the study at large: No differences in mean age, gender distribution, total cell number or subset yield were found between patients and healthy donors. A total of approximately 100 million sorted cells were examined across all samples, and the number of cells per subset was strongly correlated with RNA yield. The study compared the TCRB repertoires of sorted circulating CD4+ T cell subsets in recently diagnosed type 1 diabetes patients with those in matched healthy donors. Regulatory and stem cell-like memory subsets were isolated from only 8 patients and about eight healthy donors, whereas naive and central memory subsets came from all 28 donors. Study-level results and caveats: Type 1 diabetes patients showed a moderate but significant shortening of TCRB CDR3 length in all four CD4+ subsets. At VDJ recombination sites, type 1 diabetes patients had fewer insertions and more deleted nucleotides, which implies abnormalities in thymic rearrangement. Shorter templates might be favored by PCR, yet because patient and control samples were amplified and corrected together, any such skew would affect both groups equally. Naive, central memory and regulatory TCRB repertoires appeared more similar among patients than among healthy donors. Sequencing cDNA rather than genomic DNA could over-represent highly expressing activated cells, although activation and CD3 levels did not differ between groups. HLA sub-analyses involved small numbers of individuals, so any influence of HLA type on TCRB rearrangement remained unresolved.

The High Capacity cDNA Reverse Transcription Kit was used to reverse transcribe all of the isolated RNA, meaning that expressed TCRB transcripts were what got sequenced. Deep immunoSEQ sequencing was performed on naive, central memory and regulatory T cell samples, with an average of roughly 3.5 million total reads per sample. After sorted cells were lysed in RLT buffer, RNA was extracted with DNase-treated RNeasy Micro or Mini kits, with the choice depending on cell number. To prevent cross-contamination, each cell subset was processed individually, whereas patient and healthy donor samples were processed jointly. The immunoSEQ multiplex PCR was used to amplify TCRB sequences from cDNA, yielding 87-bp fragments that span the CDR3 region. Amplicons were sequenced on the Illumina HiSeq platform. The paper's data handling went like this. Synthetic template baselines were used to correct PCR bias computationally, reads within Hamming distance 2 were collapsed together, and singletons that could not be merged were discarded. By aligning reads against IMGT, V, D and J genes, CDR3 length, and insertions or deletions at six rearrangement sites were assigned. Within each subset, clonotype counts were normalized to sorted cell number, and only after that were true diversity and Gini coefficients computed with the tcR R package. Repertoire sharing was quantified using the overlap coefficient calculated on TCRB nucleotide sequences. TCRdb took this table from immuneACCESS and kept in-frame rearrangements with V and J called. Such tables lack part of the clones; where checked against another copy, unresolved V genes explain under half of the gap, and the rest is unexplained. The V and J calls and clone size were taken over from that table, and D and trimming were inferred from the DNA. The sample data list 130,000 to 150,000 clones, and about 51% of these were observed just once. Of the sample, roughly 0.4% falls within the top ten clones.

Germline trimming: 5 bases from V, 2 bases from J; junction bases outside gene matches: 5. The CDR3 runs 15 amino acids, cysteine and phenylalanine included. The retained sequence is limited to the CDR3, 45 bases, with the frame set at the first base. The CDR1 and CDR2 encoded by the germline V gene are SGHDT and YYEEEE. Sequencing was done on a sample of Tregs from blood. This specimen's cell subset or site label, interpreted: regulatory CD4+ T cells. This receptor was identified in a man aged 18-30 years in good health. The chain employs TRBV5-6 and TRBJ2-3; 10 junctional bases match TRBD2. Here is the DNA: TGTGCCAGCAGGACTAGCGGGCTGTACACAGATACGCAGTATTTT. It translates to CASRTSGLYTDTQYF.